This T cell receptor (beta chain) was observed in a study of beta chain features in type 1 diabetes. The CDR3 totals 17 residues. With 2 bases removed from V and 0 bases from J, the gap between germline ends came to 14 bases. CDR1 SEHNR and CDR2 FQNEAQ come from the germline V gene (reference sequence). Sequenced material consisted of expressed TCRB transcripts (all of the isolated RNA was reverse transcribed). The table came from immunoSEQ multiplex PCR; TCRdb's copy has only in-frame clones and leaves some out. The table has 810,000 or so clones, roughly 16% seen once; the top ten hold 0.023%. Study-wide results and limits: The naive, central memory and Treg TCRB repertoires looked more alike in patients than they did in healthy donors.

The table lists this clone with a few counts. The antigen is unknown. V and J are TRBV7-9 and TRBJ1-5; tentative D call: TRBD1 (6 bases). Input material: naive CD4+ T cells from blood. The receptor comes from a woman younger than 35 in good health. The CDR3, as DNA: TGTGCCAGCAGCTTATTCTTGGGGGGGCATAGCAATCAGCCCCAGCATTTT. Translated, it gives CASSLFLGGHSNQPQHF.